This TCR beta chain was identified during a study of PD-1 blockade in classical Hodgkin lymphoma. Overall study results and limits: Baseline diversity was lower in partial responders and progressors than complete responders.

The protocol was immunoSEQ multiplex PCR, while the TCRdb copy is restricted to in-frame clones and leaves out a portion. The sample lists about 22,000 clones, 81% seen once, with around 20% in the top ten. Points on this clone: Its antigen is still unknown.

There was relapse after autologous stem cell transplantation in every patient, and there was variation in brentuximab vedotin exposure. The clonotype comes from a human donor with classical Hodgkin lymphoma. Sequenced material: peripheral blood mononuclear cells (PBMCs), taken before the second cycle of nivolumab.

The CDR3 bases are TGTGCCAGCTCACCCGCAATTGTGGCGGGAGGGAGCTCCTACGAGCAGTACTTC. The encoded protein is CASSPAIVAGGSSYEQYF. This chain links TRBV18 with TRBJ2-7; TRBD2 agrees at 9 bases. Germline CDR1 KGHSH, CDR2 LQKENI. This CDR3 has 18 amino acids. The trim removed 3 bases at V and 0 bases at J, leaving 12 bases unmatched.